The next 14 T cell receptor beta chains were all read from a single sample in a study of T cell repertoires in cytomegalovirus infection. The antigens of these receptors remain unknown. Each CDR3 protein is one row after TCRdb ran MiXCR on the reads. The repertoire holds some 350,000 distinct CDR3 sequences, with about a third as singletons. The sequencing used cultured PBMCs, collected from culture after CMV antigen stimulation. The receptors come from a human donor in good health (CMV status not recorded). Some clones in this sample may be carry-over from other donors' samples.

The chain joins TRBV27 to TRBJ1-2; D is undetermined. V was cut by 4 bases and J by 7 bases, with 19 bases left in between. This CDR3 is 15 amino acids long. CDR1 and CDR2 from the germline V gene are MNHEY and SMNVEV (reference sequence). This CDR3 is CASSSPGRQLSGYTF. CDR3 coding DNA: TGTGCCAGCAGTTCGCCGGGAAGGCAGTTGAGTGGCTACACCTTC.

The genes are TRBV20-1 and TRBJ2-4; no reliable D call. The CDR3 covers 14 residues. V lost 5 bases and J lost 0, with 11 bases in between. Per germline, CDR1 DFQATT and CDR2 SNEGSKA (reference sequence). CDR3: CSAPSTLAKNIQYF. Written as DNA, the CDR3 is TGCAGTGCTCCATCAACATTAGCCAAAAACATTCAGTACTTC.

This clonotype appeared once. The germline gene is not matched at one end of the junction; a read error may be the cause. V and J are TRBV7-2 and TRBJ1-5; D gene ambiguous. Per the germline V gene, CDR1 is SGHTA and CDR2 is FQGNSA. This CDR3 contains 13 residues. CDR3 loop: CACSFTDDQPQHF. CDR3 DNA sequence: TGTGCCTGCAGCTTCACAGACGATCAGCCCCAGCATTTT.

The chain has TRBV4-3 and TRBJ2-1; D is unresolved. Trimming removed 0 bases at V and 7 bases at J, with 7 bases between. Germline lookup yields CDR1 LGHNA and CDR2 YSLEER. The CDR3 is 13 residues long. The CDR3 spells CASSQDEVNEQFF. CDR3 DNA sequence: TGCGCCAGCAGCCAAGACGAGGTGAATGAGCAGTTCTTC.

There are a few counts of this clonotype. The chain recombines TRBV28 with TRBJ2-7; TRBD2 aligns across 12 bases. Germline V lookup: CDR1 MDHEN, CDR2 SYDVKM. J was trimmed by 2 bases and V by 5 bases; bases with no gene match: 1. CDR3 length equals 14 residues. CDR3: CASSGLAGTYEQYF. The CDR3 coding sequence is TGTGCCAGCAGTGGACTAGCGGGGACCTACGAGCAGTACTTC.

As concerns this clonotype: This could be a read error, since a much larger clone is one nucleotide away. The chain links TRBV7-2 to TRBJ2-3; D gene unclear. This CDR3 spans 10 amino acids. The V gene's germline CDR1 is SGHTA and CDR2 FQGNSA. V was cut by 1 base and J by 8 bases, with 1 base left in between. CDR3 region: CASSLVTQYF. In DNA, the CDR3 is TGTGCCAGCAGCTTAGTTACGCAGTATTTT.

Worth noting for this clonotype: One end of the junction varies from germline; a read error may be responsible. The chain couples TRBV28 to TRBJ2-3; the match to TRBD2 covers 14 bases. This CDR3 region has 16 residues. Germline loops: CDR1 MDHEN, CDR2 SYDVKM. The DNA of the CDR3 is TGTACCAGCAGTTTGGGACTAGCGGGAGACGGGGATACGCAGTATTTT. Amino acid sequence: CTSSLGLAGDGDTQYF.

A few counts support this clonotype. CDR3 nucleotide sequence: TGTGCCAGCAGTCCCCTCAGGGGATCTGGGGTTAGCAATCAGCCCCAGCATTTT. It is translated as CASSPLRGSGVSNQPQHF. The chain joins TRBV27 to TRBJ1-5; perhaps TRBD1 as D (6 bases). CDR3 length equals 18 residues. V gave up 5 bases and J gave up 0 bases, with 20 bases separating them. Germline CDR1 MNHEY, CDR2 SMNVEV (reference sequence).

In this sample, this clonotype turned up a few times. The chain employs TRBV7-2 and TRBJ1-6; 9 nucleotides agree with TRBD1. Losses at the gene ends were 1 base for V and 13 bases for J; bases not matched to a gene: 8. Germline CDR1 is SGHTA and CDR2 is FQGNSA. The CDR3 contains 15 residues. The CDR3 bases are TGTGCCAGCAGCTTAGAGGGACAGGGTGGTTCTCCCCTCCACTTT. It yields the protein CASSLEGQGGSPLHF.

The chain couples TRBV11-1 to TRBJ1-2, with a possible D match to TRBD1 (5 bases). This CDR3 is built from 14 residues. Germline lookup yields CDR1 SGHAT and CDR2 FQDESV (reference sequence). Trimming left V 5 bases short and J 8 bases short, with 18 bases between. The CDR3 DNA sequence: TGTGCCAGCAGCAGCGGGACTGCTCGGAGGGGCTACACCTTC. This encodes CASSSGTARRGYTF.

Many counts were recorded for this clonotype. The V gene is TRBV11-3, the J gene TRBJ2-5; no clear D gene. The germline gives CDR1 SGHNT, CDR2 YENEEA. CDR3 length equals 14 residues. Trimming took 5 bases from V and 5 from J, leaving 15 bases between them. CDR3 region: CASSPGPLWETQYF. CDR3 bases: TGTGCCAGCAGCCCTGGGCCGTTATGGGAGACCCAGTACTTC.

V gene TRBV11-2 combines with J gene TRBJ1-1; D is undetermined. Germline V gene sequence: CDR1 SGHAT, CDR2 FQNNGV. Trimming removed 5 bases from V and 7 bases from J, with 11 bases in between. This CDR3 region has 12 residues. The CDR3: CASSPRADEAFF. Here the CDR3 DNA reads TGTGCCAGCAGCCCACGGGCGGATGAAGCTTTCTTT.

The genes are TRBV12-3 or TRBV12-4 and TRBJ1-2; the D is unclear. The CDR3 sequence is 14 residues long. Trimming left V 6 bases short and J 2 bases short, with 13 bases between. The CDR3 DNA reads TGTGCCAGCAGCCTAACAGCGCCGAACTATGGCTACACCTTC. Translation: CASSLTAPNYGYTF.

In its sample, this clonotype was seen a few times. The V gene is TRBV7-8, the J gene TRBJ2-1; TRBD2 might be the D (5 bases). V was cut by 10 bases and J by 0 bases, with 13 bases left in between. CDR3 length: 14 amino acids. The V gene's germline CDR1 is SGHVS and CDR2 FQNEAQ. The CDR3 bases are TGTGCCATAAGGAGGCGCGGCTCCTACAATGAGCAGTTCTTC. Amino acid sequence: CAIRRRGSYNEQFF.